This T cell receptor beta chain appears in the sequencing data of a study of cytomegalovirus exposure and HLA in healthy donors. Healthy bone marrow donors formed the donor group. The PCR made use of 60 Vbeta and 13 Jbeta primers. Clones were sequenced by immunoSEQ multiplex PCR, and TCRdb holds only the in-frame ones, with some missing. The sample data list approximately 110,000 clones. This receptor was obtained from a man younger than 35 in good health and CMV-seronegative. Material for sequencing was PBMCs.

CDR3 amino acids: CASQTGLPSGNTIYF. CDR3 coding DNA: TGTGCCAGCCAAACAGGGCTTCCCTCTGGAAACACCATATATTTT. The J gene is TRBJ1-3, the V gene TRBV5-6; TRBD1 might be the D (6 bases). There are 15 residues in the CDR3. Germline lookup yields CDR1 SGHDT and CDR2 YYEEEE. Trimming removed 7 bases from V and 0 bases from J, with 14 bases in between.